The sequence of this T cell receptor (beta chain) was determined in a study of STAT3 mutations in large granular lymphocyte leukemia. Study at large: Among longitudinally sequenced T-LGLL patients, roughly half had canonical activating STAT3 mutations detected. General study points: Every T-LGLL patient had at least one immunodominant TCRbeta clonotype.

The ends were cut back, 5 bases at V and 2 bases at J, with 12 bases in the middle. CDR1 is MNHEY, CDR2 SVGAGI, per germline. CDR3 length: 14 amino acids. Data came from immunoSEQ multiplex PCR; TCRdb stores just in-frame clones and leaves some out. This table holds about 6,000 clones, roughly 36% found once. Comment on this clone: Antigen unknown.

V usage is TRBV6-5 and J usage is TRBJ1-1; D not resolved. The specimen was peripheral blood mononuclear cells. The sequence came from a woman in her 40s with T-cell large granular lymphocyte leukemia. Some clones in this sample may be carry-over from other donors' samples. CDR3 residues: CASSPSRVNTEAFF. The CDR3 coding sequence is TGTGCCAGCAGTCCGTCACGGGTTAACACTGAAGCTTTCTTT.